Listed below are T cell receptor beta chains from one sample, sequenced in a study of vaccination and CD4 T cells after COVID-19. In TCRdb, the PCR reads were re-called with MiXCR into one record per CDR3 protein. Among around 21,000 distinct CDR3 sequences, roughly 63% were seen once, and the ten largest hold roughly 7.3%. The antigens of these receptors remain unknown. The sequencing input was CD4+ T cells from blood, cultured in vitro. The receptors derive from a human donor who had recovered from COVID-19. CDR3s include the opening cysteine and the closing phenylalanine or tryptophan. D genes are given only for firm matches. Not every row has a clone size; where given, it reads once, few, many or a size class.

D gene	V gene	J gene	clone size	CDR3 DNA	CDR3 protein
-	TRBV20-1	TRBJ2-2	-	TGCAGTGCTAGAGCAGGGGTAGCACCCGCCGGGGAGCTGTTTTTT	CSARAGVAPAGELFF
-	TRBV28	TRBJ2-1	-	TGTGCCAGCAGTTCAGGCCCGGGCTCCTACAATGAGCAGTTCTTC	CASSSGPGSYNEQFF
-	TRBV6-5	TRBJ1-5	-	TGTGCCAGCAGTTATGAAGGGGGTGGCAATCAGCCCCAGCATTTT	CASSYEGGGNQPQHF
-	TRBV7-6	TRBJ2-5	-	TGTGCCAGCAGCTTGGCCGGACTTAAGGAGACCCAGTACTTC	CASSLAGLKETQYF
-	TRBV30	TRBJ2-2	once	TGTGCCTGGAGTGTGCCATGGACGGCCAACACCGGGGAGCTGTTTTTT	CAWSVPWTANTGELFF
-	TRBV7-9	TRBJ2-7	-	TGTGCCAGCAGCTTCTTGGGTATCGAAGACGAGCAGTACTTC	CASSFLGIEDEQYF
-	TRBV27	TRBJ1-5	few	TGTGCCAGCAGTTTATCCCCCGACCTAAATCAGCCCCAGCATTTT	CASSLSPDLNQPQHF
TRBD2	TRBV24-1	TRBJ2-1	-	TGTGCCACCAGTGACCGACTAGCGGGACCCGATGAGCAGTTCTTC	CATSDRLAGPDEQFF
-	TRBV6-1	TRBJ1-5	few	TGTGCCAGCCGGACGGGCAATCAGCCCCAGCATTTT	CASRTGNQPQHF
-	TRBV18	TRBJ1-5	-	TGTGCCAGCTCACAGGGATCGGGGACAAATCAGCCCCAGCATTTT	CASSQGSGTNQPQHF
-	TRBV28	TRBJ1-1	-	TGTGCCAGCAGTACAGGGAGGGAGAACACTGAAGCTTTCTTT	CASSTGRENTEAFF
-	TRBV30	TRBJ1-1	-	TGTGCCTGGAGCTCCCTCTCGAGCACTGAAGCTTTCTTT	CAWSSLSSTEAFF
TRBD1	TRBV4-1	TRBJ1-2	-	TGCGCCAGCAGCCAACTCACAGGGGATGGCTACACCTTC	CASSQLTGDGYTF
-	TRBV7-3	TRBJ2-2	-	TGTGCCAGCAGCTTACGGAGCGGGGAGCTGTTTTTT	CASSLRSGELFF
TRBD2	TRBV7-9	TRBJ2-7	-	TGTGCCAGCAGCCTATGGGGACTAGCGGGAGACGAGCAGTACTTC	CASSLWGLAGDEQYF
-	TRBV14	TRBJ2-1	-	TGTGCCAGCAGCCAACCCCCTAAGCGTGGAGCTAGTAATGAGCAGTTCTTC	CASSQPPKRGASNEQFF
TRBD2	TRBV20-1	TRBJ2-1	-	TGCAGTGCTCCCTTAGCGGGCCCCTACAATGAGCAGTTCTTC	CSAPLAGPYNEQFF
-	TRBV20-1	TRBJ1-6	-	TGCAGTGCTAGAACAAGGGGGAGCTCCTATAATTCACCCCTCCACTTT	CSARTRGSSYNSPLHF
-	TRBV7-2	TRBJ1-3	-	TGTGCCAGCAGCCTTCGGACAGACTCTGGAAACACCATATATTTT	CASSLRTDSGNTIYF
TRBD2	TRBV2	TRBJ2-5	-	TGTGCCAGCACCCGAAAGGCTAGCGGGACCGCTCACCAGTACTTC	CASTRKASGTAHQYF
-	TRBV21-1	TRBJ1-3	once	TGTGCCAGCAAAGCGCCCCACAGGGGCCGCATCTCTGGAAACACCATATATTTT	CASKAPHRGRISGNTIYF
-	TRBV7-3	TRBJ2-2	once	TGTGCCAGCAGCCCCCAGGACACCGGGGAGCTGTTTTTT	CASSPQDTGELFF
-	TRBV20-1	TRBJ2-5	-	TGCAGTGCTAGTGGGCGGGACTTCGGGGAGACCCAGTACTTC	CSASGRDFGETQYF
-	TRBV11-3	TRBJ1-2	-	TGTGCCAGCAGATCCACGGGCGGGGGGAGCTACACCTTC	CASRSTGGGSYTF
-	TRBV7-2	TRBJ1-2	few	TGTGCCAGCAGCTTAGCTCCGGAGGGGCGGAGGGGCTACACCTTC	CASSLAPEGRRGYTF
TRBD1	TRBV19	TRBJ2-2	once	TGTGCCAGTAGCCTAGGGACAGGGAACACCGGGGAGCTGTTTTTT	CASSLGTGNTGELFF
-	TRBV28	TRBJ1-6	-	TGTGCCAGCAAGGGGGGGGGCTTGAATTCACCCCTCCACTTT	CASKGGGLNSPLHF
-	TRBV20-1	TRBJ1-5	medium-sized	TGCAGTGCTAGAGATGGGGTCAGGGGCACCAGTCAGCCCCAGCATTTT	CSARDGVRGTSQPQHF
-	TRBV5-5	TRBJ2-7	-	TGTGCCAGCAGCTTGGTTGGGAGATCCTACGAGCAGTACTTC	CASSLVGRSYEQYF
-	TRBV5-1	TRBJ1-2	-	TGCGCCAGCACCCCGGCCATCCATCTCTATGGCTACACCTTC	CASTPAIHLYGYTF
-	TRBV10-3	TRBJ2-6	-	TGTGCCATCGGTGCAGAACGCTCTGGGGCCAACGTCCTGACTTTC	CAIGAERSGANVLTF
-	TRBV12-3/TRBV12-4	TRBJ2-7	-	TGTGCCAGCAGTTTAAGGGTCCACTCCTACGAGCAGTACTTC	CASSLRVHSYEQYF
-	TRBV6-2/TRBV6-3	TRBJ2-5	-	TGTGCCAGACCCCTAGGGTGGGGGAAGGAGACCCAGTACTTC	CARPLGWGKETQYF
TRBD1	TRBV2	TRBJ1-1	-	TGTGCCAGCAATATACAGGGGGCTTTGGCCACTGAAGCTTTCTTT	CASNIQGALATEAFF
TRBD2	TRBV6-1	TRBJ2-7	-	TGTGCCAGCAGAGTCGGGGCTAGCGGAAACTACGAGCAGTACTTC	CASRVGASGNYEQYF
-	TRBV18	TRBJ2-2	-	TGTGCCAGCTCACCCGGGACTGTCGGGGAGCTGTTTTTT	CASSPGTVGELFF
-	TRBV5-1	TRBJ2-2	-	TGCGCCAGTCGGACCGGGACGGATATCGGGGAGCTGTTTTTT	CASRTGTDIGELFF
TRBD1	TRBV27	TRBJ1-1	-	TGTGCCAGCAGGTCCTTACAGGGGGCCAAGAACACTGAAGCTTTCTTT	CASRSLQGAKNTEAFF
TRBD1	TRBV19	TRBJ1-1	-	TGTGCCAGTAGATTACAGGGGGAAGCTTTCTTT	CASRLQGEAFF
-	TRBV6-1	TRBJ1-6	-	TGTGCCAGCGCCCGGGGCGGGAATTCACCCCTCCACTTT	CASARGGNSPLHF
-	TRBV12-3/TRBV12-4	TRBJ2-7	once	TGTGCCAGCAGCCGTTACTACGAGCAGTACTTC	CASSRYYEQYF
TRBD2	TRBV7-9	TRBJ2-1	-	TGTGCCAGCAGCTACCTTAGCGGGAGCTACAATGAGCAGTTCTTC	CASSYLSGSYNEQFF
TRBD1	TRBV6-5	TRBJ1-1	-	TGTGCCAGCAGTTTTGAGGGGGCCACTGAAGCTTTCTTT	CASSFEGATEAFF
-	TRBV24-1	TRBJ2-2	-	TGTGCCACCAGTGATTGGTCGCCCGGGGAGCTGTTTTTT	CATSDWSPGELFF
TRBD1	TRBV20-1	TRBJ1-5	few	TGCAGTGCTAGACCCTCAGACAGGGGTTTTCAGCCCCAGCATTTT	CSARPSDRGFQPQHF
-	TRBV5-1	TRBJ2-7	-	TGCGCCAGCAGCGGGGACAATTACTACGAGCAGTACTTC	CASSGDNYYEQYF
-	TRBV20-1	TRBJ2-7	few	TGCAGTGCTTTCCTGGACTCCTACGAGCAGTACTTC	CSAFLDSYEQYF
-	TRBV28	TRBJ1-1	-	TGTGCCAGCAGTCACCGCCCTGGGCGAGGACACACTGAAGCTTTCTTT	CASSHRPGRGHTEAFF
-	TRBV20-1	TRBJ2-1	-	TGCAGTGCTGGAGTACAAGGCTACAATGAGCAGTTCTTC	CSAGVQGYNEQFF
TRBD2	TRBV20-1	TRBJ2-3	once	TGCAGTGCTCAAGAACAAGGACTAGCGGGGAACACAGATACGCAGTATTTT	CSAQEQGLAGNTDTQYF
TRBD1	TRBV12-3/TRBV12-4	TRBJ1-1	-	TGTGCCAGCAGTTGGACAGGGATCACTGAAGCTTTCTTT	CASSWTGITEAFF
-	TRBV20-1	TRBJ2-7	-	TGCAGTGCTGGAACCCGAAATGGGGAGCAGTACTTC	CSAGTRNGEQYF